Below, one T cell receptor beta chain is given with its context. Its antigen is undetermined. The same CDR3 arises from other DNA sequences in this sample as well. CDR3 length: 13 amino acids. V lost 2 bases and J 2 bases, leaving 6 bases between the germline ends. Germline CDR1 is MNHEY and CDR2 is SMNVEV (reference sequence). Sample treatment: some 20 received Ad26.COV2.S at low or high dose, single or two shots; five or six received placebo; per-sample allocation not given. Sample collection was performed on day 63 after the first vaccine or placebo injection. As its vector, the vaccine had Ad26, which expressed Wuhan-strain SARS-CoV-2 spike. Assay used: immunoSEQ multiplex PCR; TCRdb lists only in-frame clones, some missing. Here the sample spans 300,000 to 400,000 clones, 80% to 90% being singletons. The sample comes from a study of Ad26.COV2.S vaccination and SARS-CoV-2 variants. Study background: A COV1001 Ad26.COV2.S trial-arm participant provided the sample. Each vaccinee took Ad26.COV2.S intramuscularly, once or twice 56 days apart.

Study-wide results and caveats: In vaccinated individuals, spike-specific CD8+ and CD4+ T cell responses reportedly displayed substantial breadth.

This material consisted of peripheral blood, taken in a trial of Ad26.COV2.S vaccine versus placebo. This chain links TRBV27 with TRBJ1-2; tentative D call: TRBD1 (6 bases). This receptor was obtained from a person aged 18-60 years who received the Ad26.COV2.S COVID-19 vaccine or a placebo. The CDR3 bases are TGTGCCAGCAGTTTAAGGGGGAACTATGGCTACACCTTC. It translates to CASSLRGNYGYTF.